Listed below are T cell receptor beta chains from one sample, sequenced in a study of CD8 T cells in Susac syndrome. A single record per CDR3 protein comes from TCRdb applying MiXCR to the immunoSEQ multiplex PCR reads. The repertoire holds around 150,000 distinct CDR3 sequences, with around 94% as singletons. What was sequenced was CD8+ T cells from PBMCs. These receptors were taken from a human donor in good health. The CDR3 runs from the conserved cysteine through the conserved F or W. The D gene is left open where the match is weak. Part of the rows lack a size; the others show once, few, many or a class for expanded clones.

TRBJ2-7 | - | TRBV20-1 | - | CSASPVAYEQYF | TGCAGTGCTAGCCCAGTCGCCTACGAGCAGTACTTC
TRBJ2-1 | - | TRBV27 | - | CASSLLARNNEQFF | TGTGCCAGCAGTTTGCTAGCGCGAAACAATGAGCAGTTCTTC
TRBJ2-7 | once | TRBV7-8 | TRBD2 | CASSLNPLADYEQYF | TGTGCCAGCAGCTTAAACCCCCTAGCGGACTACGAGCAGTACTTC
TRBJ2-7 | - | TRBV27 | - | CASSLLGVSHEQYF | TGTGCCAGCAGTTTACTTGGGGTTTCGCACGAGCAGTACTTC
TRBJ1-1 | - | TRBV29-1 | - | CSVGYSTGRTEAFF | TGCAGCGTTGGATACTCTACAGGGAGGACTGAAGCTTTCTTT
TRBJ2-1 | once | TRBV4-1 | TRBD2 | CASSQPLAGGNNEQFF | TGCGCCAGCAGCCAACCACTAGCGGGAGGTAACAATGAGCAGTTCTTC
TRBJ2-3 | - | TRBV27 | - | CASSFQGTDTQYF | TGTGCCAGCAGTTTCCAGGGAACAGATACGCAGTATTTT
TRBJ2-2 | - | TRBV30 | - | CAWTVGGNTGELFF | TGTGCCTGGACAGTTGGCGGGAACACCGGGGAGCTGTTTTTT
TRBJ2-1 | once | TRBV27 | TRBD2 | CASSRGTSGINEQFF | TGTGCCAGCAGCCGCGGGACTAGCGGGATCAATGAGCAGTTCTTC
TRBJ1-2 | - | TRBV2 | - | CASFGTRADGYTF | TGTGCCAGTTTTGGGACGAGGGCCGATGGCTACACCTTC
TRBJ1-5 | - | TRBV7-2 | - | CASSLTIHGNQPQHF | TGTGCCAGCAGCTTAACGATTCACGGCAATCAGCCCCAGCATTTT
TRBJ1-1 | - | TRBV7-9 | TRBD1 | CASSLGQGETEAFF | TGTGCCAGCAGCTTAGGACAGGGGGAAACTGAAGCTTTCTTT
TRBJ2-6 | - | TRBV7-8 | TRBD1 | CASSSPDRGTTGANVLTF | TGTGCCAGCAGCTCCCCGGACAGGGGAACTACTGGGGCCAACGTCCTGACTTTC
TRBJ1-5 | - | TRBV27 | - | CASSLIRNQPQHF | TGTGCCAGCAGTTTGATAAGGAATCAGCCCCAGCATTTT